This TCR beta chain was retrieved from a study of T cell responses to AZD1222 COVID-19 vaccine. Sequenced by immunoSEQ multiplex PCR; TCRdb stores in-frame clones only, minus some. The sample lists some 100,000 clones, 87% seen once, with around 15% in the top ten. V lost 5 bases, J lost 11 bases, and 8 bases stayed unmatched. This CDR3 region has 11 residues. Germline loops: CDR1 DFQATT, CDR2 SNEGSKA (reference sequence). With regard to this clone: Antigen: not known.

Notes on the study in general: A rise in Spike-specific TCR breadth and depth followed two AZD1222 doses.

This clonotype was obtained from an adult in good health. The sample consisted of peripheral blood, taken on day 0 of AZD1222 vaccination. This chain links TRBV20-1 with TRBJ1-2, with TRBD1 matching 7 bases. The CDR3 nucleotides are TGCAGTGCTCATGGACAGGATAGATACACCTTC. Translating gives CSAHGQDRYTF.